What follows is one T cell receptor (beta chain) and its context. This record comes from a study of blood T cell repertoires in COVID-19. Study as a whole: PBMCs, B-cell-depleted T cells, or T cells were the source of the cDNA or gDNA that made up the material.

Patients from Seattle were sampled longitudinally, starting during active infection. The germline gives CDR1 SGDLS, CDR2 YYNGEE. The CDR3 is 13 residues long. Germline trimming cut 4 bases from V and 8 bases from J; bases unmatched to any gene: 6. Data came from immunoSEQ multiplex PCR; TCRdb stores just in-frame clones and leaves some out. This sample has fewer than 100,000 clones; about 82% occur once, and the top ten carry more than 9.5%. The rearrangement links TRBV9 to TRBJ2-1; TRBD1 aligns across 7 bases. Input material: peripheral blood. This receptor was obtained from a man between 50 and 59 years old with COVID-19, enrolled during active disease. CDR3 coding DNA: TGTGCCAGCAGCCCCCGTGGACAGGATGAGCAGTTCTTC. It yields the protein CASSPRGQDEQFF. Variable domain in full (rest from reference TRBV9 and TRBJ2-1): DSGVTQTPKHLITATGQRVTLRCSPRSGDLSVYWYQQSLDQGLQFLIQYYNGEERAKGNILERFSAQQFPDLHSELNLSSLELGDSALYFCASSPRGQDEQFFGPGTRLTVL.